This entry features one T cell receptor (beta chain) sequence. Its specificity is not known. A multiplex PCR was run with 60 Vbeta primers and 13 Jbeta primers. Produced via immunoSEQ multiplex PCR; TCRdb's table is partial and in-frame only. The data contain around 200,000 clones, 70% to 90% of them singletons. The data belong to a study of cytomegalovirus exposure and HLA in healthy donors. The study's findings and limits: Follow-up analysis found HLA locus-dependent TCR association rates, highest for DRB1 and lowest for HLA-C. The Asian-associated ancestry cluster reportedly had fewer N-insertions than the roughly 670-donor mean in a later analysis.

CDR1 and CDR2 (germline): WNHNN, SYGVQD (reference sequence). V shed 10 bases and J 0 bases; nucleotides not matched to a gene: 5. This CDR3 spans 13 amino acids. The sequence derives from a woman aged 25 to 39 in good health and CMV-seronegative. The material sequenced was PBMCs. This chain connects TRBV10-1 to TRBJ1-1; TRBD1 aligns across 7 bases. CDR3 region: CATHRGLNTEAFF. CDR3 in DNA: TGCGCCACTCATAGGGGGCTGAACACTGAAGCTTTCTTT.